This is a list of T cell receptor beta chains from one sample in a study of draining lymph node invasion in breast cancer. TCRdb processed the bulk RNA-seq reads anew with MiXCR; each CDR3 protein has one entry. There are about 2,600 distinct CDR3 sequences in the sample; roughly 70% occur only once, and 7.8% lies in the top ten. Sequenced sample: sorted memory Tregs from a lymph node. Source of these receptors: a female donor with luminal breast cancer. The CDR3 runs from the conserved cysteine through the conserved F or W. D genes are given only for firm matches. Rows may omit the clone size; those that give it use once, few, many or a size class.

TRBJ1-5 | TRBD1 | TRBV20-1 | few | CSARSGGQPQHF | TGCAGTGCTAGGTCAGGGGGTCAGCCCCAGCATTTT
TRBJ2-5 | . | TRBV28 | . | CASSLRRSQETQYF | TGTGCCAGCTCCCTAAGGCGGTCCCAAGAGACCCAGTACTTC
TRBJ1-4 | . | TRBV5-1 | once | CASSPPWDEKLFF | TGCGCCAGCAGCCCCCCCTGGGATGAAAAACTGTTTTTT
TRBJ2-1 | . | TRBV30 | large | CAWSESDWRTSYNEQFF | TGTGCCTGGAGTGAATCGGACTGGAGGACCTCCTACAATGAGCAGTTCTTC
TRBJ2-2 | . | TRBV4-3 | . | CASSGRGELFF | TGCGCCAGCAGCGGGCGGGGGGAGCTGTTTTTT
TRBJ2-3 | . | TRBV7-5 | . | CISVPEAHKGKRPSTDTQYF | .
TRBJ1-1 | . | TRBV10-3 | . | CAISEAGKGMNTEAFF | TGTGCCATCAGTGAGGCCGGAAAGGGCATGAACACTGAAGCTTTCTTT
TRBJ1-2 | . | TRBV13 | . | CASSSFRGYGYTF | TGTGCCAGCAGCTCCTTCAGGGGCTATGGCTACACCTTC
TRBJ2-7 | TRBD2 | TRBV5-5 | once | CASSLGYQGGYEQYF | TGTGCCAGCAGCTTGGGCTACCAGGGAGGGTACGAGCAGTACTTC
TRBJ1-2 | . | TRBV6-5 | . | CASSYQGGYDGYTF | TGTGCCAGCAGTTACCAGGGCGGCTACGATGGCTACACCTTC
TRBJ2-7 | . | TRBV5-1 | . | CASSVQVYSYEQYF | TGCGCCAGCAGCGTGCAGGTCTACTCCTACGAGCAGTACTTC
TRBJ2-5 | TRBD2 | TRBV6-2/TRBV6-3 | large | CASSYLAENQETQYF | TGTGCCAGCAGTTACCTAGCGGAGAACCAAGAGACCCAGTACTTC